A selection of T cell receptor beta chains follows, all from one sample in a study of post-analysis software for immune sequencing data. In TCRdb, the PCR reads were re-called with MiXCR into one record per CDR3 protein. Of roughly 800,000 distinct CDR3 sequences listed, approximately 30% were seen once; the top ten hold about 0.5%. The sequencing sample was made of blood. These receptors were obtained from a girl between 5 and 17 years old with multiple sclerosis. The CDR3 runs from the conserved cysteine through the conserved F or W. D genes are given only for firm matches. Clone size is shown for a subset of rows, as once, few, many or a class of expanded clone.

V	size	D	J	CDR3	DNA
TRBV27	once	TRBD1	TRBJ2-2	CASSRDRAGGELFF	TGTGCCAGCAGTCGGGACAGGGCCGGCGGGGAGCTGTTTTTT
TRBV28	NA	TRBD1	TRBJ1-1	CGSGQPNTEAFF	TGTGGATCGGGACAGCCGAACACTGAAGCTTTCTTT
TRBV10-3	NA	NA	TRBJ2-5	CAISVRGGPDETQYF	TGTGCCATCAGTGTCAGGGGGGGGCCGGACGAGACCCAGTACTTC
TRBV20-1	NA	TRBD1	TRBJ1-5	CSAHRGLRDNQPQHF	TGCAGTGCTCACAGGGGGCTCCGGGACAATCAGCCCCAGCATTTT
TRBV6-1	NA	TRBD1	TRBJ2-2	CAGGQGIFAGELFF	TGTGCCGGGGGACAGGGGATCTTCGCCGGGGAGCTGTTTTTT
TRBV7-2	few	TRBD2	TRBJ2-1	CASSSRLAGNEQFF	TGTGCCAGCAGCTCTCGACTAGCGGGAAATGAGCAGTTCTTC
TRBV5-1	few	TRBD1	TRBJ2-6	CASSFLWGTGLSGANVLTF	TGCGCCAGCAGTTTCTTATGGGGGACAGGCCTTTCTGGGGCCAACGTCCTGACTTTC
TRBV6-5	NA	TRBD1	TRBJ2-7	CASSYPGTGPLEQYF	TGTGCCAGCAGTTACCCCGGGACAGGGCCTCTCGAGCAGTACTTC
TRBV11-2	NA	NA	TRBJ1-2	CASSLAGALWMNGYTF	TGTGCCAGCAGCTTAGCGGGAGCTCTATGGATGAATGGCTACACCTTC
TRBV6-1	few	TRBD2	TRBJ2-7	CASRESGTHEQYF	TGTGCCAGCAGGGAAAGCGGGACGCACGAGCAGTACTTC
TRBV6-1	NA	TRBD1	TRBJ1-2	CASSAGQGSGYGYTF	TGTGCCAGCAGTGCCGGACAGGGCTCAGGTTACGGCTACACCTTC
TRBV5-1	few	TRBD2	TRBJ2-1	CASSPGLAGAIDEQFF	TGCGCCAGCAGCCCAGGACTAGCGGGAGCCATCGATGAGCAGTTCTTC
TRBV20-1	NA	NA	TRBJ2-3	CSARGPGDTQYF	TGCAGTGCTAGAGGACCCGGGGATACGCAGTATTTT
TRBV6-4	NA	TRBD2	TRBJ2-1	CASSDPSGSYKEQFF	TGTGCCAGCAGTGACCCTAGCGGCTCCTACAAGGAGCAGTTCTTC
TRBV14	NA	TRBD1	TRBJ1-2	CASSPRQGYHGYTF	TGTGCCAGCAGCCCCCGACAGGGTTACCATGGCTACACCTTC
TRBV20-1	few	NA	TRBJ2-3	CSHSSGSTDTQYF	TGCAGCCACTCCTCCGGGAGCACAGATACGCAGTATTTT
TRBV5-1	few	NA	TRBJ1-2	CASQGPFNYGYTF	TGCGCCAGCCAGGGGCCCTTCAACTATGGCTACACCTTC
TRBV20-1	few	TRBD1	TRBJ2-1	CSASGTEYNEQFF	TGCAGTGCTTCCGGGACAGAGTACAATGAGCAGTTCTTC
TRBV11-2	few	NA	TRBJ2-3	CASSLLGSSTSTDTQYF	TGTGCCAGCAGCTTACTTGGCTCCAGCACTAGCACAGATACGCAGTATTTT
TRBV20-1	NA	NA	TRBJ2-3	CSASLQGRTDTQYF	TGCAGTGCTAGTCTTCAGGGGCGAACAGATACGCAGTATTTT
TRBV6-5	once	NA	TRBJ2-3	CASGQAKGFTDTQYF	TGTGCCAGCGGCCAAGCGAAGGGCTTCACAGATACGCAGTATTTT
TRBV29-1	NA	NA	TRBJ1-1	CSGGPSNTEAFF	TGCAGCGGGGGACCCTCGAACACTGAAGCTTTCTTT
TRBV9	NA	TRBD1	TRBJ2-3	CASSDPRGQGARKDTQYF	TGTGCCAGCAGCGACCCTCGAGGACAGGGGGCGAGAAAAGATACGCAGTATTTT
TRBV10-3	NA	TRBD1	TRBJ1-3	CAIREQGEPGNTIYF	TGTGCCATCAGGGAACAGGGGGAGCCTGGAAACACCATATATTTT
TRBV5-1	NA	NA	TRBJ2-1	CASSSTERRVGGFF	TGCGCCAGCAGCTCTACCGAAAGACGGGTGGGGGGGTTCTTC
TRBV27	NA	TRBD2	TRBJ2-3	CASCLAGGGDTQYF	TGTGCCAGCTGCCTAGCGGGAGGGGGAGATACGCAGTATTTT
TRBV6-5	NA	NA	TRBJ1-4	CAAHGGVKEKLFF	TGTGCCGCCCACGGAGGGGTTAAGGAAAAACTGTTTTTT
TRBV6-2/TRBV6-3	few	TRBD2	TRBJ2-1	CASSYSVLAGLNEQFF	TGTGCCAGCAGTTACTCGGTACTAGCGGGACTAAATGAGCAGTTCTTC
TRBV14	NA	TRBD2	TRBJ2-3	CASSQGVPSGWGTDTQYF	TGTGCCAGCAGCCAAGGCGTCCCTAGCGGCTGGGGCACAGATACGCAGTATTTT
TRBV15	few	TRBD1	TRBJ1-2	CATSSNLTGNYGYTF	TGTGCCACCAGCAGCAACTTGACAGGGAACTATGGCTACACCTTC
TRBV10-3	NA	NA	TRBJ1-2	CAISESFGRAWVHGYTF	TGTGCCATCAGTGAGTCATTCGGGCGCGCTTGGGTGCATGGCTACACCTTC
TRBV19	once	NA	TRBJ2-1	CASSIGQLDEQFF	TGTGCCAGTAGTATCGGGCAGCTCGATGAGCAGTTCTTC
TRBV27	few	NA	TRBJ2-1	CASNWIPLSNEQFF	TGTGCCAGCAATTGGATTCCCCTGAGCAATGAGCAGTTCTTC
TRBV6-6	NA	NA	TRBJ1-2	CASGEYGYTF	TGTGCCAGCGGGGAGTATGGCTACACCTTC
TRBV28	NA	TRBD1	TRBJ1-2	CASRTGTGNGHTF	TGTGCCAGCAGAACCGGGACAGGGAACGGCCACACCTTC
TRBV6-5	NA	TRBD2	TRBJ2-5	CASSYSPGGTQEAQYF	TGTGCCAGCAGTTACTCCCCCGGGGGGACCCAAGAGGCCCAGTACTTC
TRBV4-3	NA	TRBD2	TRBJ2-3	CASSQEISTSGSTDTQYF	TGCGCCAGCAGCCAAGAAATTAGCACTAGCGGAAGCACAGATACGCAGTATTTT
TRBV9	NA	TRBD2	TRBJ2-1	CASRREGRFEQFF	TGTGCCAGCAGGCGGGAGGGCAGATTCGAGCAGTTCTTC
TRBV3-1	few	TRBD2	TRBJ2-7	CASRLSGTGYEQYF	TGTGCCAGCCGTCTGAGCGGGACGGGGTACGAGCAGTACTTC
TRBV20-1	NA	NA	TRBJ2-1	CSARAGARGYNEQFF	TGCAGTGCTAGAGCAGGGGCGAGGGGGTACAATGAGCAGTTCTTC
TRBV4-1	once	NA	TRBJ1-5	CASSQEGVFGSNQPQHF	TGCGCCAGCAGCCAAGAAGGGGTATTTGGTAGCAATCAGCCCCAGCATTTT
TRBV20-1	few	NA	TRBJ1-6	CSARDLRLRDNSPLHF	TGCAGTGCTAGAGATCTCCGGCTTAGGGATAATTCACCCCTCCACTTT
TRBV7-2	NA	NA	TRBJ2-7	CASSPQGRARYEQYF	TGTGCCAGCAGCCCACAAGGCCGGGCCAGATACGAGCAGTACTTC
TRBV20-1	NA	NA	TRBJ2-3	CSASRLVADTQYF	TGCAGTGCTTCAAGACTGGTCGCGGATACGCAGTATTTT
TRBV27	NA	TRBD1	TRBJ1-5	CASSTRDRSNQPQHF	TGTGCCAGCAGTACCCGGGACAGGAGCAATCAGCCCCAGCATTTT
TRBV29-1	few	NA	TRBJ2-7	CSVEAAPYEQYF	TGCAGCGTTGAAGCGGCCCCGTACGAGCAGTACTTC
TRBV20-1	few	NA	TRBJ2-6	CSARDMTGLFGANVLTF	TGCAGTGCTAGAGATATGACAGGTCTGTTTGGGGCCAACGTCCTGACTTTC
TRBV6-5	NA	TRBD1	TRBJ1-1	CASSYSKFRTGGPIEAFF	TGTGCCAGCAGTTACTCAAAGTTCAGGACAGGGGGTCCCATTGAAGCTTTCTTT
TRBV29-1	NA	TRBD2	TRBJ2-7	CSVGLAGSYEQYF	TGCAGCGTTGGACTAGCGGGTTCCTACGAGCAGTACTTC
TRBV28	NA	TRBD2	TRBJ2-3	CASGPRSGSADTQYF	TGTGCCAGCGGGCCTAGGAGCGGGAGTGCAGATACGCAGTATTTT
TRBV3-1	few	NA	TRBJ2-1	CASSHGGKNEQFF	TGTGCCAGCAGCCACGGGGGTAAAAATGAGCAGTTCTTC
TRBV20-1	NA	NA	TRBJ1-1	CSALVYTEAFF	TGCAGTGCTTTGGTGTACACTGAAGCTTTCTTT
TRBV25-1	NA	NA	TRBJ2-7	CASSERRFGEQYF	TGTGCCAGCAGTGAGAGGCGGTTTGGGGAGCAGTACTTC